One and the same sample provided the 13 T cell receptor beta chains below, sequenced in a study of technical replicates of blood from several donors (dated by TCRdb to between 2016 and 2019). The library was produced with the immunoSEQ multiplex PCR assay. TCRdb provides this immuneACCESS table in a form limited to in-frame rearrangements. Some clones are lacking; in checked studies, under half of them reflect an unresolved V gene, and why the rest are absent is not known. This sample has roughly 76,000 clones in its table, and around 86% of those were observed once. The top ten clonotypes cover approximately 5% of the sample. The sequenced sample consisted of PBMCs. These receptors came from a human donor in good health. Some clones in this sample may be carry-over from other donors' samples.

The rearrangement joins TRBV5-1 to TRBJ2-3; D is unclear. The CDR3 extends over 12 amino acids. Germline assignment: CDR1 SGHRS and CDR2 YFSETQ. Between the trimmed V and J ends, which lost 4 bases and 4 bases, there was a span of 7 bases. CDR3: CASSPPADTQYF. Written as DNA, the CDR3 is TGCGCCAGCAGCCCCCCCGCAGATACGCAGTATTTT.

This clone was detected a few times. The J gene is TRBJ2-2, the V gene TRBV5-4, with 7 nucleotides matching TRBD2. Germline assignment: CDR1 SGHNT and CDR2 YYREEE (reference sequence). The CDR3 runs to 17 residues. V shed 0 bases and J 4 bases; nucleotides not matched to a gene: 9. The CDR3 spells CASSLGSPSGGTGELFF. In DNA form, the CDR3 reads TGTGCCAGCAGCTTGGGGTCTCCTAGCGGTGGCACCGGGGAGCTGTTTTTT.

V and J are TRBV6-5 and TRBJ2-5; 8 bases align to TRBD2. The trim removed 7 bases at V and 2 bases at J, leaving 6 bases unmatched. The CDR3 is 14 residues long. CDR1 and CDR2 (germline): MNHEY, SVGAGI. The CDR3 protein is CASTRTSMQETQYF. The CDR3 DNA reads TGTGCCAGCACACGGACTAGCATGCAAGAGACCCAGTACTTC.

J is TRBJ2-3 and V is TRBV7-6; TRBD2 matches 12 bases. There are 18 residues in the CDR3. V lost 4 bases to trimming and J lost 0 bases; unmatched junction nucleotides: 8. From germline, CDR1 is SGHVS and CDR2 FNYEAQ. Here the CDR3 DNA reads TGTGCCAGCAGCTCGAGAGACGGACTAGCGGGGAGCACAGATACGCAGTATTTT. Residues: CASSSRDGLAGSTDTQYF.

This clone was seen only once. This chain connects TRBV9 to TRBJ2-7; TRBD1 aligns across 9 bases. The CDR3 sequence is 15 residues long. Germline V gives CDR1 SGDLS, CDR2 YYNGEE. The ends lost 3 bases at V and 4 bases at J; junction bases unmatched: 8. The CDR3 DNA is TGTGCCAGCAGCGCAACCGGGACAGGGTTGTACGAGCAGTACTTC. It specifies CASSATGTGLYEQYF.

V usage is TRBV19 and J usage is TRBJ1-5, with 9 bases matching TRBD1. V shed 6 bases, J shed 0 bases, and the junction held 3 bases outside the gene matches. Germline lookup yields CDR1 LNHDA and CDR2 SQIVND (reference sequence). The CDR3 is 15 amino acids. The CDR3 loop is CASRIQGASNQPQHF. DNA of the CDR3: TGTGCCAGTAGGATACAGGGGGCTAGCAATCAGCCCCAGCATTTT.

CDR3 nucleotides: TGTGCCAGTAGTCCGGACAGGGTTGTCAATCAGCCCCAGCATTTT. It is translated as CASSPDRVVNQPQHF. The chain joins TRBV19 to TRBJ1-5, with TRBD1 matching over 8 bases. This CDR3 is built from 15 residues. V gave up 5 bases and J gave up 3 bases; unmatched junction bases: 6. The germline CDR1 and CDR2 sequences are LNHDA and SQIVND (reference sequence). Full variable domain (outside the CDR3, taken from reference TRBV19 and TRBJ1-5): DGGITQSPKYLFRKEGQNVTLSCEQNLNHDAMYWYRQDPGQGLRLIYYSQIVNDFQKGDIAEGYSVSREKKESFPLTVTSAQKNPTAFYLCASSPDRVVNQPQHFGDGTRLSIL.

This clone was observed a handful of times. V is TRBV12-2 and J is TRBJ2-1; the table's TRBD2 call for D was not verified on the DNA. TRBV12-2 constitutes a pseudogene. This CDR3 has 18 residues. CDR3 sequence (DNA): TGTGCAAGTCGCTTACCCGCCCAAGAGCGGGGGGGTGACAATGAGCAGTTCTTC. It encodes CASRLPAQERGGDNEQFF.

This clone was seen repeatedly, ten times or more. CDR3 sequence reads: CASSQDPGGSTEAFF. CDR3 sequence (DNA): TGTGCCAGCAGCCAAGATCCCGGGGGGAGCACTGAAGCTTTCTTT. The chain employs TRBV4-2 and TRBJ1-1; D may be TRBD1 (5 bases). There are 15 residues in the CDR3. Looked up from germline, CDR1 is LGHNA and CDR2 is YNFKEQ. The V gene lost 0 bases and the J gene lost 4 bases, with 12 bases spanning the gap.

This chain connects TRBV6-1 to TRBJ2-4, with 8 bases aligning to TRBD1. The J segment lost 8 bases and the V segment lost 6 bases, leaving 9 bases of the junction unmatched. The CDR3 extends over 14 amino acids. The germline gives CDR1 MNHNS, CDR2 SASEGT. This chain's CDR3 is CASRDQGARDIQYF. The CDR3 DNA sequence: TGTGCCAGCAGAGACCAGGGGGCGCGGGACATTCAGTACTTC.

CDR3 sequence reads: CASSHPPGGLGTDTQYF. The DNA for the CDR3 is TGTGCCAGCAGCCACCCACCAGGGGGGCTAGGGACAGATACGCAGTATTTT. The rearrangement joins TRBV4-2 to TRBJ2-3; D is possibly TRBD1 (7 bases). The germline V gene encodes CDR1 LGHNA and CDR2 YNFKEQ. CDR3 length: 17 residues. The ends were cut back, 3 bases at V and 3 bases at J, with 19 bases in the middle.

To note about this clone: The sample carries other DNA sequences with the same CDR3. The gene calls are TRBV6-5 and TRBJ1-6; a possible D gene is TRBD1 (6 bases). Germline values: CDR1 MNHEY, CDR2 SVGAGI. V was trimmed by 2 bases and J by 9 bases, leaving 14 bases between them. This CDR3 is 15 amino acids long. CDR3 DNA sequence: TGTGCCAGCAGTTACGGACACAGGGTTAGTTCACCCCTCCACTTT. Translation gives CASSYGHRVSSPLHF.

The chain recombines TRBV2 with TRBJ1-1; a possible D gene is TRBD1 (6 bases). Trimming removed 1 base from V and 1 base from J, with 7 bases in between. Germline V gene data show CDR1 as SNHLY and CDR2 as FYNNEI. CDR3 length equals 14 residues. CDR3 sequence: CASSEGGGNTEAFF. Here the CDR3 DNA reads TGTGCCAGCAGTGAAGGAGGGGGGAACACTGAAGCTTTCTTT.